The clone carrying this T cell receptor beta chain was found once. The sample originates from a study of blood T cell repertoires in COVID-19. Study-wide context: The United States, Italy and Spain supplied acute and convalescent COVID-19 samples. PBMCs, B-cell-depleted T cells, or T cells provided the cDNA or gDNA that made up the material.

Per the original methods: Estimated nucleated cell counts came from reference gene primer amplification. The repertoire was sequenced with immunoSEQ multiplex PCR; TCRdb's copy has only in-frame clones and lacks some. The DNA was the basis for D and trimming; V, J and clone size are from that table. Of more than 100,000 clones in the sample, approximately 88% were seen once. This CDR3 spans 16 amino acids. CDR1 and CDR2 from the germline V gene are LGHNA and YSLEER. V lost 0 bases to trimming and J lost 3 bases; unmatched junction nucleotides: 4. The V gene is TRBV4-3, the J gene TRBJ2-2; the match to TRBD2 covers 7 bases. The clonotype was recovered from a woman of 80 years or more with acute or convalescent COVID-19. Sequencing was done on a sample of peripheral blood. CDR3 sequence reads: CASSQEGGRYTGELFF. CDR3 bases: TGCGCCAGCAGCCAAGAAGGCGGGAGATACACCGGGGAGCTGTTTTTT.